This T cell receptor (beta chain) was identified in a study of OX40 agonist ivuxolimab in advanced cancers. Across the study: Of the participants, under 50% had some prior anti-PD-1, anti-PD-L1 or anti-CTLA-4 therapy, which was allowed. Three patients showed partial responses: one hepatocellular carcinoma and two cutaneous melanoma cases.

Profiling relied on immunoSEQ multiplex PCR, and the TCRdb table lists in-frame clones only, not all of them. The repertoire holds more than 60,000 clones, around 94% seen once, with less than 20% in the top ten. Germline V gene sequence: CDR1 MDHEN, CDR2 SYDVKM. The ends lost 3 bases at V and 5 bases at J; junction bases unmatched: 7. This CDR3 is built from 16 residues. The sample consisted of CD4+ or CD8+ T cells sorted from blood, taken in a trial of the OX40 agonist ivuxolimab. The chain couples TRBV28 to TRBJ1-5; 10 bases are shared with TRBD1. The sequence was collected from an adult with an advanced solid tumor such as melanoma, head and neck, liver or kidney cancer. CDR3 in amino acids: CASSFLTGGGYQPQHF. The CDR3 coding sequence is TGTGCCAGCAGTTTCCTGACAGGGGGCGGATATCAGCCCCAGCATTTT.